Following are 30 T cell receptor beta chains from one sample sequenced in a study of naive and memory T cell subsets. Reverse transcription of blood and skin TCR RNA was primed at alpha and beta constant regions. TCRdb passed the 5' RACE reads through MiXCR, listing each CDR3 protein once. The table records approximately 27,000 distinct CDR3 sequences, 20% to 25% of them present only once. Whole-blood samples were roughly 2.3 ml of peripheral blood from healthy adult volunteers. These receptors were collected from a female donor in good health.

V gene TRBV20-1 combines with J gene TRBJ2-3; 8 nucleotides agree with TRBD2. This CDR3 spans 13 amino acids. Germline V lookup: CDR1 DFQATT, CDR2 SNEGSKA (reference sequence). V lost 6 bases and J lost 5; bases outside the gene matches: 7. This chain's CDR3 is CSALGGALDTQYF. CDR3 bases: TGCAGTGCACTCGGGGGGGCCCTAGATACGCAGTATTTT.

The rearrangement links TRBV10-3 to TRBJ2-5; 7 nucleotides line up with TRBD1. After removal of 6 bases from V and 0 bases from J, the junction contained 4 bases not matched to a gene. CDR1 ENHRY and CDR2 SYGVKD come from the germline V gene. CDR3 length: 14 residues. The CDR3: CAISPTGNQETQYF. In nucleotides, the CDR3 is TGTGCCATCAGCCCGACAGGGAACCAAGAGACCCAGTACTTC.

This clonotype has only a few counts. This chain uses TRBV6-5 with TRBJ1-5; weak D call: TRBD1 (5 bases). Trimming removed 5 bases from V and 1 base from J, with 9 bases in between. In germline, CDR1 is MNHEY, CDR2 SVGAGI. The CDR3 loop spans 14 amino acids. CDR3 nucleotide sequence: TGTGCCAGCAGTGACCGGGACAGCAATCAGCCCCAGCATTTT. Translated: CASSDRDSNQPQHF.

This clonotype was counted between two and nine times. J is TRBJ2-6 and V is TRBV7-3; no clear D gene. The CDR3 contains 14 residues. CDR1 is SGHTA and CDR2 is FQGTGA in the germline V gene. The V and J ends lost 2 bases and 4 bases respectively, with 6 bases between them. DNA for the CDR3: TGTGCCAGCAGCTTAGGATCCGGGGCCAACGTCCTGACTTTC. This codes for CASSLGSGANVLTF.

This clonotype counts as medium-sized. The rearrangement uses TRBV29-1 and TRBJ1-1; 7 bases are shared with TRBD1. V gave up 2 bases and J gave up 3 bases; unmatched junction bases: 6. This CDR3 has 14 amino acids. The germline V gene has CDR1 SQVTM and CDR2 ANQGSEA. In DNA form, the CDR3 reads TGCAGCGTTGAATCGACAGGGTGGTACACTGAAGCTTTCTTT. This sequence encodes CSVESTGWYTEAFF.

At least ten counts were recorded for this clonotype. The CDR3 protein is CASSQRRSAREQYF. The DNA for the CDR3 is TGTGCCAGCAGCCAGAGACGGTCCGCGAGGGAGCAGTACTTC. The V call is TRBV5-5, the J call TRBJ2-7; D remains unclear. V dropped 4 bases and J dropped 7 bases, with 18 bases sitting between them. Per germline, CDR1 SGHKS and CDR2 YYEKEE (reference sequence). This CDR3 comprises 14 residues.

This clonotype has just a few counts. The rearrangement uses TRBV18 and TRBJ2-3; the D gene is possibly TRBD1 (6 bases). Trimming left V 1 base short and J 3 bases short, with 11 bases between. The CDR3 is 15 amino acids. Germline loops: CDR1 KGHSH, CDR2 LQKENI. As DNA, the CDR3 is TGTGCCAGCTCACCACTGGACAGAGGGACAGATACGCAGTATTTT. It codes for CASSPLDRGTDTQYF.

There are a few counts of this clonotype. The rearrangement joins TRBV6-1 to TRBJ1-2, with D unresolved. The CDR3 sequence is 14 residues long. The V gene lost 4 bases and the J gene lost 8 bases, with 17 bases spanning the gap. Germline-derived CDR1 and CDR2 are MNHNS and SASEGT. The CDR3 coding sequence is TGTGCCAGCAGTGTATCATACGGGGTAGGAGGCTACACCTTC. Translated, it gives CASSVSYGVGGYTF.

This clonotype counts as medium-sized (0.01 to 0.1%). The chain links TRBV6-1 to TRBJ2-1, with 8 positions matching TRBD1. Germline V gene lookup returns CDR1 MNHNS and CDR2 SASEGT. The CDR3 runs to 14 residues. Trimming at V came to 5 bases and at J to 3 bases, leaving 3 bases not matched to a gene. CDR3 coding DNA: TGTGCCAGCAGTTCGGGACAGGACTACAATGAGCAGTTCTTC. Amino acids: CASSSGQDYNEQFF.

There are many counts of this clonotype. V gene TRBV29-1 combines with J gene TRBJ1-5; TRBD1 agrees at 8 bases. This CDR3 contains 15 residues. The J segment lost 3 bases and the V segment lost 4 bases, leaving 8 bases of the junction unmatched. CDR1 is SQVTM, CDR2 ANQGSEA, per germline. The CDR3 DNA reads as TGCAGCGTTGTGTCTGGACAGGGCGTCAATCAGCCCCAGCATTTT. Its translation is CSVVSGQGVNQPQHF.

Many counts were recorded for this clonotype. As DNA, the CDR3 is TGCAGTGGGCGGGTGGGCGGTTCCAGGACGCAGTATTTT. Its protein is CSGRVGGSRTQYF. The chain carries TRBV20-1 and TRBJ2-3; TRBD2 might be the D (5 bases). Germline V lookup: CDR1 DFQATT, CDR2 SNEGSKA (reference sequence). This CDR3 has 13 residues. V lost 7 bases, J lost 9 bases, and 20 bases lay in between.

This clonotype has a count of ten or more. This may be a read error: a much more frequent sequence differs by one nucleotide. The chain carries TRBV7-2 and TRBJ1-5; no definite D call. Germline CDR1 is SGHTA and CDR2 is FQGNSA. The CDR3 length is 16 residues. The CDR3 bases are TGTGCCAGCAGCTTATTGGGCATAATCAGCAATCAGCCCCAGAATTTT. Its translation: CASSLLGIISNQPQNF.

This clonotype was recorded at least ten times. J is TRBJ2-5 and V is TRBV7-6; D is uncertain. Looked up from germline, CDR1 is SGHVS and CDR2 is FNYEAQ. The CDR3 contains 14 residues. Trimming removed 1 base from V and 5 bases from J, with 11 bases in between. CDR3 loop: CASSLEGGPETQYF. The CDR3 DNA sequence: TGTGCCAGCAGCTTAGAAGGCGGCCCTGAGACCCAGTACTTC. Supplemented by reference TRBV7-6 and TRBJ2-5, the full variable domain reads GAGVSQSPRYKVTKRGQDVALRCDPISGHVSLYWYRQALGQGPEFLTYFNYEAQQDKSGLPNDRFSAERPEGSISTLTIQRTEQRDSAMYRCASSLEGGPETQYFGPGTRLLVL.

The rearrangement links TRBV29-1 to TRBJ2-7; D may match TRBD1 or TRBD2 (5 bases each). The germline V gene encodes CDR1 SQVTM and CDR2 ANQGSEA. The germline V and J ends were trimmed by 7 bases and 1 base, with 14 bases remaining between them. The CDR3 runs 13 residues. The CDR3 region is CSASGTASYEQYF. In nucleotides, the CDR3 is TGCAGCGCCTCCGGGACGGCTTCCTACGAGCAGTACTTC.

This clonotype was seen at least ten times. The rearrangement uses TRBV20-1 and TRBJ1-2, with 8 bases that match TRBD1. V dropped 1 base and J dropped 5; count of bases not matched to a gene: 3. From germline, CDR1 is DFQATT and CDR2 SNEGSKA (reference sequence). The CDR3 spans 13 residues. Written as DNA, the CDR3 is TGCAGTGCTAGAGTGGGACAGGCTTATGGCTACACCTTC. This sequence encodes CSARVGQAYGYTF.

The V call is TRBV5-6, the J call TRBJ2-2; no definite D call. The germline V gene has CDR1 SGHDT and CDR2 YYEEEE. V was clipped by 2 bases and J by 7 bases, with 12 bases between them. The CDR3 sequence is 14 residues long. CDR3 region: CASSLKLVGGELFF. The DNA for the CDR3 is TGTGCCAGCAGCTTAAAGCTCGTCGGCGGGGAGCTGTTTTTT.

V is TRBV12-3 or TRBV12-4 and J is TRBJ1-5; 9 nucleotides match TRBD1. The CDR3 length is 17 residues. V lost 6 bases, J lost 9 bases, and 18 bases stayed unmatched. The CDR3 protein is CASRLTGTGRSSPPQHF. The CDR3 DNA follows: TGTGCCAGCAGACTTACCGGGACAGGGCGTTCCTCTCCGCCCCAGCATTTT.

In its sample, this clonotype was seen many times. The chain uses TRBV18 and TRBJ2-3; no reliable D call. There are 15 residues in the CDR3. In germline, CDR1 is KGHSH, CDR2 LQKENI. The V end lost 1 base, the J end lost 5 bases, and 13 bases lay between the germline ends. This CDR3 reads CASSPLNDLGDTQYF. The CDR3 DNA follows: TGTGCCAGCTCACCACTAAACGACCTGGGAGATACGCAGTATTTT.

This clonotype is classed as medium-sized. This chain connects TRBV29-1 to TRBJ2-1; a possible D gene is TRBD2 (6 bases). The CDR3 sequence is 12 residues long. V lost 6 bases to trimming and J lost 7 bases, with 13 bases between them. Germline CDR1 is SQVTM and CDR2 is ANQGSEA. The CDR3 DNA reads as TGCAGCGTCGCAGAAGGGAGGAATGAGCAGTTCTTC. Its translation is CSVAEGRNEQFF.

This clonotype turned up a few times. CDR3 loop: CSVVPDTQYF. CDR3 bases: TGCAGCGTTGTCCCAGATACGCAGTATTTT. The genes are TRBV29-1 and TRBJ2-3; D gene uncertain. The CDR3 length is 10 residues. Trimming left V 4 bases short and J 4 bases short, with 3 bases between. CDR1 and CDR2 from the germline V gene are SQVTM and ANQGSEA.

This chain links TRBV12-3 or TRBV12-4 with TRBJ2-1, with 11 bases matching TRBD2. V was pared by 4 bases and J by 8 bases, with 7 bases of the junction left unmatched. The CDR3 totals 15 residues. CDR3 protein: CASSSGTSGTYEQFF. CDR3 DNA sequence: TGTGCCAGCAGTTCCGGGACTAGCGGTACCTATGAGCAGTTCTTC.

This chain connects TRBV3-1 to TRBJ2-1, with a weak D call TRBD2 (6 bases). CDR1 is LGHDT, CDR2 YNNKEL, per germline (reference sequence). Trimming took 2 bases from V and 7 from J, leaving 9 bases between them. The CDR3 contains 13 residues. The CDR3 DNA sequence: TGTGCCAGCAGCCAAACCGGGACTAATGAGCAGTTCTTC. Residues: CASSQTGTNEQFF.

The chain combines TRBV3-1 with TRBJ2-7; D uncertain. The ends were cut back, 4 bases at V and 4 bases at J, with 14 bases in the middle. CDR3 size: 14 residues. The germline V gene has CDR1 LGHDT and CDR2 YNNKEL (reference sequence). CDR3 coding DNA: TGTGCCAGCAGCCCCCCCGGAATCAGGTACGAGCAGTACTTC. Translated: CASSPPGIRYEQYF.

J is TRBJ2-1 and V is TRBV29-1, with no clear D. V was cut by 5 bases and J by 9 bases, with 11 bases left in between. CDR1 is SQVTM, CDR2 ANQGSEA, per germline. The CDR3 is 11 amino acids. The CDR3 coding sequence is TGCAGCGTTCGGCTGGCGAGTGAGCAGTTCTTC. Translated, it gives CSVRLASEQFF.

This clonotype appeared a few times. DNA of the CDR3: TGTGCCAGCACGATAGGGCTAGGGGCCTACAATGAGCAGTTCTTC. Translation gives CASTIGLGAYNEQFF. The V and J genes are TRBV6-2 or TRBV6-3 and TRBJ2-1; TRBD1 is a possible D gene (5 bases). Trimming pared 7 bases from V and 2 bases from J, leaving 15 bases between. The CDR3 covers 15 residues. CDR1 is MNHEY and CDR2 is SVGEGT in the germline V gene.

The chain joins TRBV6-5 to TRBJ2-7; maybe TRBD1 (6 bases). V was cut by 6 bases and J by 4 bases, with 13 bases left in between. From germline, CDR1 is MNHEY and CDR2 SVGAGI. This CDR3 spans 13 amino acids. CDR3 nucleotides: TGTGCCAGCAGCAGACAGGAGAGGTACGAGCAGTACTTC. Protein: CASSRQERYEQYF.

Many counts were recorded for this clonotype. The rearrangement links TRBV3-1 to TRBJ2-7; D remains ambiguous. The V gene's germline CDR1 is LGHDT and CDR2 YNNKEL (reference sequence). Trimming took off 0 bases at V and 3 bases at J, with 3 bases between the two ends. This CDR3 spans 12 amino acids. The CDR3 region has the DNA TGTGCCAGCAGCCAAGATCGCTACGAGCAGTACTTC. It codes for CASSQDRYEQYF.

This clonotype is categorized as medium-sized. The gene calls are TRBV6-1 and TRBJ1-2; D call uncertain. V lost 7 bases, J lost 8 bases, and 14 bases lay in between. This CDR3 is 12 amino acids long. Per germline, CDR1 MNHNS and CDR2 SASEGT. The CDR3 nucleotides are TGTGCCAGCATAGGGATCCCCCTGGGCTACACCTTC. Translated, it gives CASIGIPLGYTF.

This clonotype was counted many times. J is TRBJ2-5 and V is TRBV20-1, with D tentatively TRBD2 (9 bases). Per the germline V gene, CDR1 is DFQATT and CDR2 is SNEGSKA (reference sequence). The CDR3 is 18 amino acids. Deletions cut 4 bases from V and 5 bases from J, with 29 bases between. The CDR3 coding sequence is TGCAGTGCTACCGGACAGGGCGGTAGCGGGGGAGGCCTGGAGACCCAGTACTTC. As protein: CSATGQGGSGGGLETQYF.

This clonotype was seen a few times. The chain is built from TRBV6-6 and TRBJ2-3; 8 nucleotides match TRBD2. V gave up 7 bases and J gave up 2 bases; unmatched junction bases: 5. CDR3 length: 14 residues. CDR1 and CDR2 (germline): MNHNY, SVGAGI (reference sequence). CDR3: CASTLAGLTDTQYF. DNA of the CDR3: TGTGCCAGCACCTTAGCGGGGCTCACAGATACGCAGTATTTT.